The T cell receptor beta chain described here comes from a study of T cells in localized non-small cell lung cancer. Study-level findings and limits: Heterogeneity cannot be ruled out, as sequencing used one tumor region only. Maximal T cell clonality occurred in uninvolved adjacent lung, with tumor ranking below it. Patients showing higher blood T cell density tended to see longer overall survival. Adjacent lung was found to contain a median approximately 60 of the top 100 tumor clones.

The germline V gene encodes CDR1 MDHEN and CDR2 SYDVKM. The ends were cut back, 7 bases at V and 5 bases at J, with 11 bases in the middle. This CDR3 is built from 12 residues. As to this clone: What it recognizes is unknown.

Produced via immunoSEQ multiplex PCR; TCRdb's table is partial and in-frame only. The table shows over 10,000 clones, with over 65% occurring only once. Sequencing was performed on peripheral blood, taken before any cancer treatment. The TCR originated in an older male donor with stage I squamous cell lung carcinoma. The chain combines TRBV28 with TRBJ1-1; the D gene is possibly TRBD1 (5 bases). The CDR3 DNA reads as TGTGCCAGCAAAATCGGGGGAACTGAAGCTTTCTTT. Its translation: CASKIGGTEAFF.